Described below is a single T cell receptor beta chain sequence and its context. The sample is drawn from a study of blood T cell repertoires in COVID-19. Across the whole study: The United States, Italy and Spain were the sources of the acute and convalescent COVID-19 samples. Sources were T cells, B-cell-depleted T cells, or PBMCs; the material itself was cDNA or gDNA.

Original analysis: Reference gene primer amplification yielded estimated nucleated cell counts. Profiling relied on immunoSEQ multiplex PCR, and the TCRdb table lists in-frame clones only, not all of them. V and J calls and clone size are those listed in that table; D and trimming were worked out from the DNA. The sample includes some 78,000 clones, around 85% seen only once; the top ten take under 5%. Sample: peripheral blood. The sequence was collected from a woman older than 75 with active or convalescent COVID-19.

CDR3 DNA: TGTGCCAGCAGCCCTCGGAGGGGAGAGACCCAGTACTTC. Its protein is CASSPRRGETQYF. The chain combines TRBV7-2 with TRBJ2-5; TRBD2 is a possible D gene (6 bases). The V end was cut by 5 bases, the J end by 4 bases, with 11 bases between. This CDR3 is built from 13 residues. Germline values: CDR1 SGHTA, CDR2 FQGNSA. The whole variable domain, filled in from reference TRBV7-2 and TRBJ2-5, reads GAGVSQSPSNKVTEKGKDVELRCDPISGHTALYWYRQSLGQGLEFLIYFQGNSAPDKSGLPSDRFSAERTGGSVSTLTIQRTQQEDSAVYLCASSPRRGETQYFGPGTRLLVL.